The rows below give T cell receptor beta chains drawn from one sample of a study of beta chain features in type 1 diabetes. Assay used: immunoSEQ multiplex PCR; TCRdb lists only in-frame clones, some missing. The data contain under 200,000 clones, approximately 9% of them singletons. Material for sequencing was central memory CD4+ T cells from blood. The receptors were sampled from a woman aged 18-30 years in good health. Each CDR3 is given without its conserved first and last residue. The D gene is left open where the match is weak. The size entry is marked missing in some rows and otherwise reads once, few, many or a size class.

j_call v_call d_call clone_size cdr3_aa
TRBJ2-1 TRBV29-1 . . SAVGGRGLPYNEQF
TRBJ2-1 TRBV4-3 . . ASSQDLAGGNEQF
TRBJ2-5 TRBV2 . . ASSVTREETQY
TRBJ1-1 TRBV4-3 . . ASSHGTGGRGKAF
TRBJ1-5 TRBV18 . few ASSPRGGDPPQH
TRBJ1-2 TRBV5-4 TRBD1 . ASSSPGQGTDGYT
TRBJ2-7 TRBV5-1 . . ASSLAWTVTYEQY
TRBJ2-7 TRBV28 TRBD1 few ASSLDRAGEQY
TRBJ2-5 TRBV30 TRBD2 . AWSVGSGGGTQY
TRBJ2-7 TRBV18 TRBD1 . ASSPDRVEQY
TRBJ2-1 TRBV5-6 . . ASSLEDGLNEQF
TRBJ2-1 TRBV7-2 TRBD1 . ASSPGQGDWDEQF
TRBJ2-5 TRBV6-1 . few ASSEALTGSVVETQY
TRBJ1-1 TRBV10-3 . . AISDGTRNTEAF
TRBJ2-2 TRBV19 TRBD1 many ASRGQGGTGELF
TRBJ2-3 TRBV4-3 . . ASSPRHRTDTQY
TRBJ1-4 TRBV5-1 TRBD1 . ASSLSTGAGEKLF
TRBJ1-5 TRBV19 . few ASSIEWRRDQPQH